These T cell receptor beta chains were read from a single sample in a study of blood T cell repertoires in COVID-19. The assay was immunoSEQ multiplex PCR, and TCRdb's table has in-frame clones only and misses some. The sample records a few hundred thousand clones, almost 90% being singletons. The specimen sequenced was PBMCs or T cells enriched from blood (not recorded which). All receptors come from a woman in her late teens or twenties with acute COVID-19. Both conserved end residues are part of each CDR3. A D gene is named only where the DNA matches it firmly. Not every row has a clone size; where given, it reads once, few, many or a size class.

J: TRBJ1-2; V: TRBV7-2; size: .; D: TRBD1; CDR3: CASSRTGGNYGYTF; DNA: TGTGCCAGCAGCCGGACAGGGGGCAACTATGGCTACACCTTC
J: TRBJ1-1; V: TRBV11-3; size: once; D: .; CDR3: CASSLAFRGMNTEAFF; DNA: TGTGCCAGCAGCTTGGCTTTCCGCGGTATGAACACTGAAGCTTTCTTT
J: TRBJ2-3; V: TRBV28; size: .; D: TRBD2; CDR3: CASSLFGGKAGGQRERTDTQYF; DNA: TGTGCCAGCAGTTTATTTGGCGGAAAGGCGGGAGGGCAGAGAGAACGCACAGATACGCAGTATTTT
J: TRBJ2-7; V: TRBV7-2; size: .; D: TRBD2; CDR3: CASSGLADSYEQYF; DNA: TGTGCCAGCAGCGGACTAGCGGACTCCTACGAGCAGTACTTC
J: TRBJ2-1; V: TRBV27; size: .; D: .; CDR3: CASSLVQDYNEQFF; DNA: TGTGCCAGCAGTTTGGTGCAGGACTACAATGAGCAGTTCTTC
J: TRBJ1-5; V: TRBV9; size: once; D: .; CDR3: CASSLQGGQPQHF; DNA: TGTGCCAGCAGCCTGCAGGGAGGTCAGCCCCAGCATTTT
J: TRBJ2-2; V: TRBV11-3; size: .; D: .; CDR3: CASSLVSGSNTGELFF; DNA: TGTGCCAGCAGCTTAGTATCCGGGAGCAACACCGGGGAGCTGTTTTTT
J: TRBJ2-3; V: TRBV6-5; size: once; D: .; CDR3: CASSYMAGSGPDTQYF; DNA: TGTGCCAGCAGTTATATGGCGGGGTCTGGCCCAGATACGCAGTATTTT
J: TRBJ2-1; V: TRBV5-1; size: .; D: .; CDR3: CASSQQSSYNEQFF; DNA: TGCGCCAGCAGTCAACAGTCCTCCTACAATGAGCAGTTCTTC
J: TRBJ1-5; V: TRBV28; size: .; D: .; CDR3: CASTTPQGGQPQHF; DNA: TGTGCCAGCACCACCCCACAGGGCGGTCAGCCCCAGCATTTT
J: TRBJ2-3; V: TRBV7-3; size: .; D: TRBD1; CDR3: CASSLSAGGADTQYF; DNA: TGTGCCAGCAGCTTAAGTGCAGGGGGCGCAGATACGCAGTATTTT
J: TRBJ2-3; V: TRBV12-5; size: once; D: TRBD1; CDR3: CASGHRGNWGTDTQYF; DNA: TGTGCTAGTGGCCACAGGGGGAATTGGGGAACAGATACGCAGTATTTT
J: TRBJ1-5; V: TRBV11-3; size: .; D: .; CDR3: CASSLGGDSNQPQHF; DNA: TGTGCCAGCAGCTTAGGCGGGGATAGCAATCAGCCCCAGCATTTT
J: TRBJ2-1; V: TRBV5-1; size: .; D: .; CDR3: CASSPGQSFDEQFF; DNA: TGCGCCAGCAGCCCCGGACAAAGTTTCGATGAGCAGTTCTTC
J: TRBJ2-3; V: TRBV14; size: .; D: TRBD1; CDR3: CASSPWTGPSTDTQYF; DNA: TGTGCCAGCAGCCCGTGGACAGGGCCGAGCACAGATACGCAGTATTTT
J: TRBJ1-2; V: TRBV29-1; size: .; D: TRBD1; CDR3: CSGLFARTGANYGYTF; DNA: TGCAGCGGCCTATTTGCTCGGACAGGAGCTAACTATGGCTACACCTTC
J: TRBJ1-1; V: TRBV4-1; size: .; D: .; CDR3: CASSQKESVIEAFF; DNA: TGCGCCAGCAGCCAAAAGGAAAGCGTGATTGAAGCTTTCTTT
J: TRBJ2-2; V: TRBV10-3; size: .; D: .; CDR3: CAISESVTGELFF; DNA: TGTGCCATCAGTGAGTCCGTGACCGGGGAGCTGTTTTTT
J: TRBJ2-5; V: TRBV3-1/TRBV3-2; size: once; D: .; CDR3: CASSFQRRPIQETQYF; DNA: TGTGCCAGCAGCTTCCAGCGGCGACCAATACAAGAGACCCAGTACTTC
J: TRBJ1-6; V: TRBV5-8; size: few; D: .; CDR3: CASSTQGSLGLPLHF; DNA: TGTGCCAGCAGCACACAGGGTTCCCTTGGATTACCCCTCCACTTT
J: TRBJ2-2; V: TRBV28; size: .; D: .; CDR3: CASTHHRVNTGELFF; DNA: TGTGCCAGCACTCACCACAGGGTTAACACCGGGGAGCTGTTTTTT
J: TRBJ2-1; V: TRBV5-1; size: .; D: TRBD2; CDR3: CASSFNGRLSNEQFF; DNA: TGCGCCAGCAGCTTTAACGGGAGGCTCTCCAATGAGCAGTTCTTC
J: TRBJ2-1; V: TRBV19; size: .; D: .; CDR3: CASSIGLEEFF; DNA: TGTGCCAGTAGTATAGGGCTAGAGGAGTTCTTC
J: TRBJ1-5; V: TRBV20-1; size: .; D: .; CDR3: CSASRRDQPQHF; DNA: TGCAGTGCTAGTCGGAGGGATCAGCCCCAGCATTTT
J: TRBJ1-1; V: TRBV28; size: .; D: TRBD1; CDR3: CASSLPLGTAGGTEAFF; DNA: TGTGCCAGCAGTTTACCGTTGGGTACGGCAGGGGGCACTGAAGCTTTCTTT
J: TRBJ2-1; V: TRBV6-5; size: .; D: .; CDR3: CASSSLNEQFF; DNA: TGTGCCAGCAGTTCACTCAATGAGCAGTTCTTC
J: TRBJ1-1; V: TRBV11-2; size: .; D: TRBD1; CDR3: CASSSPYRGGTEAFF; DNA: TGTGCCAGCAGCTCCCCATACAGGGGTGGGACTGAAGCTTTCTTT
J: TRBJ2-1; V: TRBV5-1; size: .; D: TRBD2; CDR3: CASSAGLAFNEQFF; DNA: TGCGCCAGCAGCGCCGGACTAGCCTTCAATGAGCAGTTCTTC
J: TRBJ1-4; V: TRBV3-1/TRBV3-2; size: .; D: TRBD1; CDR3: CASSQAGTGDEKLFF; DNA: TGTGCCAGCAGCCAAGCCGGGACAGGGGATGAAAAACTGTTTTTT
J: TRBJ2-7; V: TRBV9; size: once; D: TRBD2; CDR3: CASSVEASGDYEQYF; DNA: TGTGCCAGCAGCGTAGAAGCTAGCGGGGACTACGAGCAGTACTTC